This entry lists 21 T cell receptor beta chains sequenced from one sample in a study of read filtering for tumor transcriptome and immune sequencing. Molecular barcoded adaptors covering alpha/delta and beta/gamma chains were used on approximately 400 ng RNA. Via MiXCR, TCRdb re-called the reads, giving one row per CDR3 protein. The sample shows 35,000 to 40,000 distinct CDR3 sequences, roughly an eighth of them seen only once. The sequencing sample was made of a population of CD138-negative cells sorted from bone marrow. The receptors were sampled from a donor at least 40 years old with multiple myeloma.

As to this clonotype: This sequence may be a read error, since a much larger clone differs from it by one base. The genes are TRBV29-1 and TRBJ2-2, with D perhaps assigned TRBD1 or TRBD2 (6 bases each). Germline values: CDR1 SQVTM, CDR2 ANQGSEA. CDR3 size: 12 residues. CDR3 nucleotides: TGCAGCGTTGACGACAGGACCGGGGGGCTGTTTTTT. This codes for CSVDDRTGGLFF.

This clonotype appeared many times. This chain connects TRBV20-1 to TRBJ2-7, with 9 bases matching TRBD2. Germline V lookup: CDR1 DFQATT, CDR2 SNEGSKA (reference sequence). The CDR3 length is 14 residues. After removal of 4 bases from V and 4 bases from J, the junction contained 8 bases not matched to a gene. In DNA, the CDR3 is TGCAGTGCTATAAGCGGGAGGACTCCATACGAGCAGTACTTC. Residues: CSAISGRTPYEQYF.

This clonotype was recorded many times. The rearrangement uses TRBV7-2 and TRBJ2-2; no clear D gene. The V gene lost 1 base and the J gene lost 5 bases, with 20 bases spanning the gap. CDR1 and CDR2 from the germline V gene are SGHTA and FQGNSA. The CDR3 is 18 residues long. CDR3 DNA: TGTGCCAGCAGCTTAGATTTCTTAGCCGGAGAATGGACCGGGGAGCTGTTTTTT. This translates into CASSLDFLAGEWTGELFF.

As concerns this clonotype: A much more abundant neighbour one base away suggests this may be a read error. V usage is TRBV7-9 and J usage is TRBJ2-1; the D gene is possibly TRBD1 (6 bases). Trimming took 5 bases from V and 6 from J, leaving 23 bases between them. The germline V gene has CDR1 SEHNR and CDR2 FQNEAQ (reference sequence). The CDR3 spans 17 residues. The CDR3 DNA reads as TGTGCCAGCAGCCTAACAATGACAGGCCCAAAGGTCAATGAGCAGTTCTTC. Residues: CASSLTMTGPKVNEQFF.

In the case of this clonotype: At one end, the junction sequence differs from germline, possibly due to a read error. Here the CDR3 DNA reads TGTGCCGGCGGTGTAAGAGCGAACAATGAGCAGTTTTTC. Translation: CAGGVRANNEQFF. The genes are TRBV7-2 and TRBJ2-1; D is uncertain. CDR3 length: 13 residues. CDR1 is SGHTA, CDR2 FQGNSA, per germline.

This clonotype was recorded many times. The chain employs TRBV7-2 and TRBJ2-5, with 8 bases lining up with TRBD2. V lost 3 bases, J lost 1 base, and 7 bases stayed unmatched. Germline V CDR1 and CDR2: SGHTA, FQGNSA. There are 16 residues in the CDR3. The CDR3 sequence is CASSFTSGTSQETQYF. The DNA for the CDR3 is TGTGCCAGCAGCTTTACATCCGGGACTAGCCAAGAGACCCAGTACTTC.

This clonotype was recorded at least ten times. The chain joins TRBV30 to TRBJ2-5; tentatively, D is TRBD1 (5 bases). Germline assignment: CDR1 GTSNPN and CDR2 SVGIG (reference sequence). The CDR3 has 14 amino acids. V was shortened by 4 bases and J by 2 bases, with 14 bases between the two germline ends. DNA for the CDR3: TGTGCCTGGAAGTGGGCAGGGTCTCAAGAGACCCAGTACTTC. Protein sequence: CAWKWAGSQETQYF. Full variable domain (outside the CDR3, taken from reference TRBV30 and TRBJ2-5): SQTIHQWPATLVQPVGSPLSLECTVEGTSNPNLYWYRQAAGRGLQLLFYSVGIGQISSEVPQNLSASRPQDRQFILSSKKLLLSDSGFYLCAWKWAGSQETQYFGPGTRLLVL.

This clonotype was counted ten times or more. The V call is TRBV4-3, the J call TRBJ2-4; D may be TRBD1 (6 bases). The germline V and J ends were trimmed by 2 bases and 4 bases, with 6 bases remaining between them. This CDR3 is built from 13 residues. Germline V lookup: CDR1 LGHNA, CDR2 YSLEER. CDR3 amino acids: CASSQTGKNIQYF. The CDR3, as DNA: TGCGCCAGCAGCCAAACAGGGAAAAACATTCAGTACTTC.

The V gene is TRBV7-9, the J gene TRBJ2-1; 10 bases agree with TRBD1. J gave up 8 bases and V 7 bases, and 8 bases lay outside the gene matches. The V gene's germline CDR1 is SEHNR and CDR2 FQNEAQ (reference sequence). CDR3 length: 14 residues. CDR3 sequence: CASIIDRGHDEQFF. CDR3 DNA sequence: TGTGCCAGCATTATCGACAGGGGGCACGATGAGCAGTTCTTC.

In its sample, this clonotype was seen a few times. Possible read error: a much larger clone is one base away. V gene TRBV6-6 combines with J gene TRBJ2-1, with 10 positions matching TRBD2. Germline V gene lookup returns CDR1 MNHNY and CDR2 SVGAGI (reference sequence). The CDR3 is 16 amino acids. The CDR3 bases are TGTGCCAGCACCCCGGGACTAGCGCGCTCCTACAGTGAGCAGTTCTTC. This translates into CASTPGLARSYSEQFF.

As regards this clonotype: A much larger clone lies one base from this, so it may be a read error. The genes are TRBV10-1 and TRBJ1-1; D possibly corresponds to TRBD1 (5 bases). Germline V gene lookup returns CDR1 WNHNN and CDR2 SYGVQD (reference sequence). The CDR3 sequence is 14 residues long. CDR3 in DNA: TGCGCCAGCAGTGAGTCCGCAGGGAGCACTGGAGCTTTCTTT. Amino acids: CASSESAGSTGAFF.

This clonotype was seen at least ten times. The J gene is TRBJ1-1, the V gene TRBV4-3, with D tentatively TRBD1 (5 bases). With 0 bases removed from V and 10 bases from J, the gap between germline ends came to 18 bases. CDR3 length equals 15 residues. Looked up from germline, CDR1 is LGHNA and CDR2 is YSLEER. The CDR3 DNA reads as TGCGCCAGCAGCCAAGAGCTATTCAAGGGGAGTGTAGCTTTCTTT. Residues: CASSQELFKGSVAFF.

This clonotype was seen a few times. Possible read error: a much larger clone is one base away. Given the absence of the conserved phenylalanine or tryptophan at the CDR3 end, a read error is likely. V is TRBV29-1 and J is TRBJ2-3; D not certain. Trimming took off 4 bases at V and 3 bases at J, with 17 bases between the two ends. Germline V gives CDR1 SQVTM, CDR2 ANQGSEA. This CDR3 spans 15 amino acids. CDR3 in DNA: TGCAGCGTTGGCGGTCCGCCCGATCTAACAGATACGCAGTATATT. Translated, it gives CSVGGPPDLTDTQYI.

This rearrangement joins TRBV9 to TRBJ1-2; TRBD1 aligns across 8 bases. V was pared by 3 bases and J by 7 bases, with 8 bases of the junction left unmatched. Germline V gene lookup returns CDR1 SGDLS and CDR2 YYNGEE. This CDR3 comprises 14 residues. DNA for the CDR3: TGTGCCAGCAGCGAGGACAGGGAAGAAAGTGGCTACACCTTC. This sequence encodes CASSEDREESGYTF.

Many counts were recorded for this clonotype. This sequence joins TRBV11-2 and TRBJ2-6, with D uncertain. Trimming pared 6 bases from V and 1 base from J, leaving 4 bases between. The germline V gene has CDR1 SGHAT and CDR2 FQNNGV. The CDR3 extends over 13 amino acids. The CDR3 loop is CASSFSGANVLTF. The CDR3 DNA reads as TGTGCCAGCAGTTTTTCTGGGGCCAACGTCCTGACTTTC.

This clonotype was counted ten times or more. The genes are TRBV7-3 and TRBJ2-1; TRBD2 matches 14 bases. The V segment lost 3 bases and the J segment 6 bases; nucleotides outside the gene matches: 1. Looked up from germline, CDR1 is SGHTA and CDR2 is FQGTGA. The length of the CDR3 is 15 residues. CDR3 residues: CASSLGTSGSNEQFF. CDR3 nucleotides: TGTGCCAGCAGCTTGGGGACTAGCGGGAGCAATGAGCAGTTCTTC.

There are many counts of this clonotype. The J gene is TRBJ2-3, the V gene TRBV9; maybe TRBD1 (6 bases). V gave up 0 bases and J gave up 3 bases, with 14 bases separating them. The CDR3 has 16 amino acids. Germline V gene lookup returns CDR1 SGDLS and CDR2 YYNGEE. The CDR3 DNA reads TGTGCCAGCAGCGTAGGCCCCGGACAGTCGACAGATACGCAGTATTTT. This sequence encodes CASSVGPGQSTDTQYF.

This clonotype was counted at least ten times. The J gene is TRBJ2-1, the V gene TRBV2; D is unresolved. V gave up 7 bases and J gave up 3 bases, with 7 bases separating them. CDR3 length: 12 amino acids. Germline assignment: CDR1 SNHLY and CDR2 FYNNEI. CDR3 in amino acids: CASKSGYNEQFF. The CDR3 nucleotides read TGTGCCAGCAAATCTGGCTACAATGAGCAGTTCTTC.

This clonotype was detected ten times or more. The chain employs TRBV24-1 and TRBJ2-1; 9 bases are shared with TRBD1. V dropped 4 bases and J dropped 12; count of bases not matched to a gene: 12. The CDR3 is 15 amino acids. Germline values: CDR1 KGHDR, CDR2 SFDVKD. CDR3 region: CATSDSGQGIYGQFF. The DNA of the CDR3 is TGTGCCACCAGTGACTCGGGACAGGGTATATATGGGCAGTTCTTC.

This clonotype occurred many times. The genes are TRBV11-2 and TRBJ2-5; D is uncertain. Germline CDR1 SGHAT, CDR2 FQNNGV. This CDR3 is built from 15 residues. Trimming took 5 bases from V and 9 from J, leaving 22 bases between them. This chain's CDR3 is CASSPMGAPAQAQYF. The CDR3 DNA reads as TGTGCCAGCAGCCCGATGGGTGCCCCGGCCCAGGCCCAGTACTTC. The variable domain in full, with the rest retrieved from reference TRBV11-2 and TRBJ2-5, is EAGVAQSPRYKIIEKRQSVAFWCNPISGHATLYWYQQILGQGPKLLIQFQNNGVVDDSQLPKDRFSAERLKGVDSTLKIQPAKLEDSAVYLCASSPMGAPAQAQYFGPGTRLLVL.

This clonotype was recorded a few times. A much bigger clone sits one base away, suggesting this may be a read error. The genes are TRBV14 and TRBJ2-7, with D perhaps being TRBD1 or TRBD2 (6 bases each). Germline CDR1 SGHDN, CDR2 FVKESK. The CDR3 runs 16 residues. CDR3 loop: CASRQVRGGPNYEQYF. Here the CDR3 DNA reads TGTGCCAGCAGACAAGTAAGAGGGGGGCCTAACTACGAGCAGTACTTC.